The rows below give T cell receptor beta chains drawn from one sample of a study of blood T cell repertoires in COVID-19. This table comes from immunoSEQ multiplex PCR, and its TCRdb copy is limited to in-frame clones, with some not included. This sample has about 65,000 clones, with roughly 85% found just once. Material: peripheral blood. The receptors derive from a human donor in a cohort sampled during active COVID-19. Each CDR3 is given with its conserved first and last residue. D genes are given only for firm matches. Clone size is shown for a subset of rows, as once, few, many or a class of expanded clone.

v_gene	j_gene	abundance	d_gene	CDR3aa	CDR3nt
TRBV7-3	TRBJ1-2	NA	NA	CASSPAGGAGAAGYTF	TGTGCCAGCAGCCCCGCGGGGGGAGCGGGGGCTGCTGGCTACACCTTC
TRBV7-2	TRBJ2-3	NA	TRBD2	CASSWGLAHTDTQYF	TGTGCCAGCAGCTGGGGACTAGCCCACACAGATACGCAGTATTTT
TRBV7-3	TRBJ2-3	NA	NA	CASSLIGGGRDTQYF	TGTGCCAGCAGCTTAATAGGCGGGGGCAGAGATACGCAGTATTTT
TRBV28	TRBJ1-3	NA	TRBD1	CASSQDRVASGNTIYF	TGTGCCAGCAGCCAGGACAGGGTAGCCTCTGGAAACACCATATATTTT
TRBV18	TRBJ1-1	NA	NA	CASSPGGDTEAFF	TGTGCCAGCTCACCTGGGGGCGACACTGAAGCTTTCTTT
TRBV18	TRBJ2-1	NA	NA	CASSVSRGEQFF	TGTGCCAGCTCAGTCTCTAGAGGCGAGCAGTTCTTC
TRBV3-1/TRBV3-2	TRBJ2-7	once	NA	CASSQMPSGTYEQYF	TGTGCCAGCAGCCAAATGCCGTCAGGGACCTACGAGCAGTACTTC
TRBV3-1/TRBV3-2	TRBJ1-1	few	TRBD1	CASSQEGGWTEAFF	TGTGCCAGCAGCCAAGAAGGGGGCTGGACTGAAGCTTTCTTT
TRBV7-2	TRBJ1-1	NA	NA	CASSPRQLNTEAFF	TGTGCCAGCAGCCCGCGGCAGTTGAACACTGAAGCTTTCTTT
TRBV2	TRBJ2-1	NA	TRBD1	CASLWGQGVSYNEQFF	TGTGCCAGCCTCTGGGGACAGGGAGTCTCCTACAATGAGCAGTTCTTC
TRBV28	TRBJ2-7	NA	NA	CASRLGGQVNEQYF	TGTGCCAGCAGACTCGGGGGGCAGGTGAACGAGCAGTACTTC
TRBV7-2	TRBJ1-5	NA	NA	CASSLGSTANQPQHF	TGTGCCAGCAGCTTAGGGTCGACAGCCAATCAGCCCCAGCATTTT
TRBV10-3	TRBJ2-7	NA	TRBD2	CAISDQAGGPYEQYF	TGTGCCATCAGTGACCAGGCGGGAGGCCCCTACGAGCAGTACTTC
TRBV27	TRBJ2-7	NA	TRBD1	CASSFRPSLQGRSYEQYF	TGTGCCAGCAGTTTCCGTCCCTCCTTACAGGGGCGCTCCTACGAGCAGTACTTC
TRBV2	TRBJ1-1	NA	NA	CASSNRQGGTEAFF	TGTGCCAGCAGCAACCGACAAGGAGGCACTGAAGCTTTCTTT
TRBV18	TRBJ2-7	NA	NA	CASSRSRTESSYEQYF	TGTGCCAGCTCACGATCGCGGACAGAAAGCTCCTACGAGCAGTACTTC
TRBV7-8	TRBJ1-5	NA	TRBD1	CASSLKLTGGNQPQHF	TGTGCCAGCAGCCTAAAGCTGACAGGGGGCAATCAGCCCCAGCATTTT
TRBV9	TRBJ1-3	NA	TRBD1	CASNTGVSGNTIYF	TGTGCCAGCAACACAGGGGTTTCTGGAAACACCATATATTTT
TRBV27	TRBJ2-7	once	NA	CASSSLEGGRLNYEQYF	TGTGCCAGCAGTTCCCTGGAGGGGGGGCGACTTAACTACGAGCAGTACTTC
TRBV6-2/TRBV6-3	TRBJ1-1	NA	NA	CASSRGSSGGMNTEAFF	TGTGCCAGCAGCAGGGGTTCTTCTGGGGGCATGAACACTGAAGCTTTCTTT
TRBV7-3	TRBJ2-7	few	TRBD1	CASSPDRGSREQYF	TGTGCCAGCAGCCCGGACAGGGGGAGTCGCGAGCAGTACTTC
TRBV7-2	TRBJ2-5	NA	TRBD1	CASSQVAGTEFQETQYF	TGTGCCAGCAGCCAGGTCGCCGGGACAGAATTCCAAGAGACCCAGTACTTC
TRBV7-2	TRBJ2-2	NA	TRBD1	CASSLGQGVSTGELFF	TGTGCCAGCAGCTTAGGACAGGGAGTTTCTACCGGGGAGCTGTTTTTT
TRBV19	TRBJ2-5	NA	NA	CASSTRQELETQYF	TGTGCCAGTAGTACAAGACAGGAACTGGAGACCCAGTACTTC
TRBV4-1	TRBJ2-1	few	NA	CASSQVGSSYNEQFF	TGCGCCAGCAGCCAAGTAGGATCTAGCTACAATGAGCAGTTCTTC
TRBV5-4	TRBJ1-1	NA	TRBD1	CASSLERQGTEAFF	TGTGCCAGCAGCTTGGAGAGACAGGGAACTGAAGCTTTCTTT
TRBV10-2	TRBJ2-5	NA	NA	CASSGQRETQYF	TGCGCCAGCAGTGGACAGAGGGAGACCCAGTACTTC
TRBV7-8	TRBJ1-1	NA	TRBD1	CASSLGGGGTEAFF	TGTGCCAGCAGCTTAGGAGGGGGCGGCACTGAAGCTTTCTTT
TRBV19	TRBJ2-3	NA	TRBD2	CASSTAPGLAGLGDTQYF	TGTGCCAGTAGTACAGCACCGGGACTAGCGGGTCTTGGGGATACGCAGTATTTT
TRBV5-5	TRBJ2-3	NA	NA	CASRPVRLRDTDTQYF	TGTGCCAGCAGACCAGTAAGGCTGCGGGACACAGATACGCAGTATTTT